The T cell receptor (beta chain) described here comes from a study of T cells after yellow fever vaccination. For the study at large: SMART-Seq v4 Ultra Low Input handled preparation of low-cell-number fractions.

A universal primer site and UMIs were added as TCR cDNA was made by 5'RACE template switching. TCRdb passed the 5' RACE reads through MiXCR, listing each CDR3 protein once. The data show approximately 350,000 distinct CDR3 sequences, approximately 10% seen once. Germline V gene data show CDR1 as SGHRS and CDR2 as YFSETQ. This CDR3 comprises 14 residues. The germline V and J ends were trimmed by 0 bases and 4 bases, with 10 bases remaining between them. This receptor was taken from a man between 18 and 29 years old who received the YFV17D yellow fever vaccine. This material consisted of PBMCs, taken on the day of the first yellow fever vaccination. The rearrangement joins TRBV5-1 to TRBJ2-5, with a weak D call TRBD2 (5 bases). The CDR3 is CASSLAGVAETQYF. The CDR3 coding sequence is TGCGCCAGCAGCTTGGCCGGGGTTGCAGAGACCCAGTACTTC. Filled out from reference TRBV5-1 and TRBJ2-5, the complete variable domain reads KAGVTQTPRYLIKTRGQQVTLSCSPISGHRSVSWYQQTPGQGLQFLFEYFSETQRNKGNFPGRFSGRQFSNSRSEMNVSTLELGDSALYLCASSLAGVAETQYFGPGTRLLVL.